Reported below is one T cell receptor (beta chain). The data stem from a study of blood T cell repertoires in COVID-19. Study overall: Collection of acute and convalescent COVID-19 samples took place in the United States, Italy and Spain. PBMCs, B-cell-depleted T cells, or T cells provided the cDNA or gDNA that made up the material.

This CDR3 region has 16 residues. Germline CDR1 and CDR2: LGHDT and YNNKEL (reference sequence). The V segment lost 1 base and the J segment 3 bases; nucleotides outside the gene matches: 6. The authors' processing: Reference gene primer amplification in the assay estimated nucleated cell counts. Assay used: immunoSEQ multiplex PCR; TCRdb lists only in-frame clones, some missing. From that table come the V and J calls and clone size; the DNA was used to work out D and trimming. Found here are roughly 140,000 clones, roughly 90% of them singletons; the top ten hold 2% to 2.5%. The chain combines TRBV3-1 (or the pseudogene TRBV3-2) with TRBJ2-1, with TRBD1 matching over 7 bases. Sequenced material: peripheral blood. The sequence derives from a human donor in a cohort sampled during active COVID-19. CDR3 residues: CASSQAGQNYYNEQFF. The DNA of the CDR3 is TGTGCCAGCAGCCAAGCGGGACAGAACTACTACAATGAGCAGTTCTTC.